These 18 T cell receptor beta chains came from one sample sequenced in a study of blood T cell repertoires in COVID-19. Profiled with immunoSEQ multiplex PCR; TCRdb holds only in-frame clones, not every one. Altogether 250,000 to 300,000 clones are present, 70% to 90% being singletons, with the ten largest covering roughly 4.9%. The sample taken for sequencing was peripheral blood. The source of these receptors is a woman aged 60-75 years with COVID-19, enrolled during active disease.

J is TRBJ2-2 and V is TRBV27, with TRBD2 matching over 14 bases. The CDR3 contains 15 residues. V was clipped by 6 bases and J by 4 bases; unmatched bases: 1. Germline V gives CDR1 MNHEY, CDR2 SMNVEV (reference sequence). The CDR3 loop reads CASRGLAGATGELFF. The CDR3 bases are TGTGCCAGCAGGGGACTAGCGGGAGCCACCGGGGAGCTGTTTTTT.

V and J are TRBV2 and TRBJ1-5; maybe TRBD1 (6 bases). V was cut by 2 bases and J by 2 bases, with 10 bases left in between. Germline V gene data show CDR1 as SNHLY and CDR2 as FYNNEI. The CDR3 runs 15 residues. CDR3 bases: TGTGCCAGCAGTGAACGAAGGACAGGCAATCAGCCCCAGCATTTT. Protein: CASSERRTGNQPQHF. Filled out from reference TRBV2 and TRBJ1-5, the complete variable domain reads EPEVTQTPSHQVTQMGQEVILRCVPISNHLYFYWYRQILGQKVEFLVSFYNNEISEKSEIFDDQFSVERPDGSNFTLKIRSTKLEDSAMYFCASSERRTGNQPQHFGDGTRLSIL.

The CDR3 protein is CASSLGQDSRVGSPLHF. CDR3 sequence (DNA): TGTGCCAGCAGCTTAGGGCAGGACAGCCGCGTAGGTTCACCCCTCCACTTT. V is TRBV7-6 and J is TRBJ1-6; tentative D call: TRBD1 (6 bases). Germline V gene data show CDR1 as SGHVS and CDR2 as FNYEAQ. This CDR3 has 17 residues. V was cut by 1 base and J by 9 bases, with 19 bases left in between.

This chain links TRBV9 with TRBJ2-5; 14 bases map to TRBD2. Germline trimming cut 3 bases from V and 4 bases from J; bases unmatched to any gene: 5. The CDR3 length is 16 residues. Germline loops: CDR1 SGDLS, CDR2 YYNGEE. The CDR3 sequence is CASSAPGLAGVETQYF. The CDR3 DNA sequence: TGTGCCAGCAGCGCTCCGGGACTAGCGGGAGTAGAGACCCAGTACTTC.

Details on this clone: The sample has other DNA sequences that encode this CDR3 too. The CDR3 nucleotides read TGTGCCAGTATAGGGGGGGGGACTGAAGCTTTCTTT. Protein sequence: CASIGGGTEAFF. This chain uses TRBV19 with TRBJ1-1; D is possibly TRBD1 (6 bases). The V end lost 7 bases, the J end lost 5 bases, and 11 bases lay between the germline ends. The germline gives CDR1 LNHDA, CDR2 SQIVND (reference sequence). CDR3 size: 12 residues.

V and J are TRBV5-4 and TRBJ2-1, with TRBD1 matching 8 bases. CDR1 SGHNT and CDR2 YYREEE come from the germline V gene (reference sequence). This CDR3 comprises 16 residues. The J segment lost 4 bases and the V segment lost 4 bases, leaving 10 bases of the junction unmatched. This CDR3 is CASSGAGGRRYNEQFF. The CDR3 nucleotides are TGTGCCAGCAGCGGGGCAGGGGGCCGGCGGTACAATGAGCAGTTCTTC.

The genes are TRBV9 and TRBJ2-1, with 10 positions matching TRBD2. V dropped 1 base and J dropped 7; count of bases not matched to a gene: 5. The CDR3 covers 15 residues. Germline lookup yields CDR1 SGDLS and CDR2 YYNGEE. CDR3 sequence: CASSVTASGSNEQFF. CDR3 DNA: TGTGCCAGCAGCGTAACGGCTAGCGGGAGTAATGAGCAGTTCTTC.

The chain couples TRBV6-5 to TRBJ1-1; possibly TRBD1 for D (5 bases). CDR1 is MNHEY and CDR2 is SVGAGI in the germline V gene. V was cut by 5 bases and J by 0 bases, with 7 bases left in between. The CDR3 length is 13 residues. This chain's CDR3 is CASSRQMNTEAFF. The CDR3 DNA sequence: TGTGCCAGCAGTCGACAGATGAACACTGAAGCTTTCTTT.

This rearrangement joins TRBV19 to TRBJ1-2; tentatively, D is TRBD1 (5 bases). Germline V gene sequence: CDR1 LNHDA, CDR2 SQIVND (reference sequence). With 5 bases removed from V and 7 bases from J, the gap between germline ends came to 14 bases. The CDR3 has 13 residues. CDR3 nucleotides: TGTGCCAGTAGTGTCCAGGGCCGGGCTGGCTACACCTTC. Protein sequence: CASSVQGRAGYTF. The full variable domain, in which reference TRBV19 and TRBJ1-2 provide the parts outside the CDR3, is DGGITQSPKYLFRKEGQNVTLSCEQNLNHDAMYWYRQDPGQGLRLIYYSQIVNDFQKGDIAEGYSVSREKKESFPLTVTSAQKNPTAFYLCASSVQGRAGYTFGSGTRLTVV.

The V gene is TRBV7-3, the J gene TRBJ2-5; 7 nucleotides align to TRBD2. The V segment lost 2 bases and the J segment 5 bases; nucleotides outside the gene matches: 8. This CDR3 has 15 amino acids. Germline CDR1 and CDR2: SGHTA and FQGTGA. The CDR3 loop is CASSLEGGRWETQYF. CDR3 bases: TGTGCCAGCAGCTTAGAGGGAGGGCGATGGGAGACCCAGTACTTC. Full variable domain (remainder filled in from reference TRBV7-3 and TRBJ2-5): GAGVSQTPSNKVTEKGKYVELRCDPISGHTALYWYRQSLGQGPEFLIYFQGTGAADDSGLPNDRFFAVRPEGSVSTLKIQRTERGDSAVYLCASSLEGGRWETQYFGPGTRLLVL.

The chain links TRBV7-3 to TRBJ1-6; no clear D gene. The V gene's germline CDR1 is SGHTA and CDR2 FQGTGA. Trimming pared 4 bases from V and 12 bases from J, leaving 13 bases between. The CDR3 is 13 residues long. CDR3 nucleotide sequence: TGTGCCAGCAGCTCAACCAGGTCTCAACCCCTCCACTTT. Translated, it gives CASSSTRSQPLHF.

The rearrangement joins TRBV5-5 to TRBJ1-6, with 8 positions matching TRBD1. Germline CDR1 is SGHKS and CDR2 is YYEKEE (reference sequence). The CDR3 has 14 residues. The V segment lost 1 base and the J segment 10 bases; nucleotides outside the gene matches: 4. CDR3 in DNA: TGTGCCAGCAGCTTGAACAGGGGGGAATCACCCCTCCACTTT. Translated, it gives CASSLNRGESPLHF. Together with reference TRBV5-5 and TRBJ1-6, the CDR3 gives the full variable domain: DAGVTQSPTHLIKTRGQQVTLRCSPISGHKSVSWYQQVLGQGPQFIFQYYEKEERGRGNFPDRFSARQFPNYSSELNVNALLLGDSALYLCASSLNRGESPLHFGNGTRLTVT.

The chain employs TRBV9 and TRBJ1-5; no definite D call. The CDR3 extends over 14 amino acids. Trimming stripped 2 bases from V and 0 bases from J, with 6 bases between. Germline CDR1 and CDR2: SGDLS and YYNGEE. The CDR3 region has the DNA TGTGCCAGCAGCGTTGAGGGTAGCAATCAGCCCCAGCATTTT. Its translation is CASSVEGSNQPQHF. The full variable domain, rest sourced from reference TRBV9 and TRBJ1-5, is DSGVTQTPKHLITATGQRVTLRCSPRSGDLSVYWYQQSLDQGLQFLIQYYNGEERAKGNILERFSAQQFPDLHSELNLSSLELGDSALYFCASSVEGSNQPQHFGDGTRLSIL.

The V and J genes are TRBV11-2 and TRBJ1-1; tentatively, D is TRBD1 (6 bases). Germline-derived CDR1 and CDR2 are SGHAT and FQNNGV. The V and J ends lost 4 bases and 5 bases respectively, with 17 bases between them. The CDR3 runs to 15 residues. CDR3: CASSSYTGTPTEAFF. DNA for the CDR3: TGTGCCAGCAGCTCATATACCGGGACACCTACTGAAGCTTTCTTT. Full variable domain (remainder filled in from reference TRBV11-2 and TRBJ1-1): EAGVAQSPRYKIIEKRQSVAFWCNPISGHATLYWYQQILGQGPKLLIQFQNNGVVDDSQLPKDRFSAERLKGVDSTLKIQPAKLEDSAVYLCASSSYTGTPTEAFFGQGTRLTVV.

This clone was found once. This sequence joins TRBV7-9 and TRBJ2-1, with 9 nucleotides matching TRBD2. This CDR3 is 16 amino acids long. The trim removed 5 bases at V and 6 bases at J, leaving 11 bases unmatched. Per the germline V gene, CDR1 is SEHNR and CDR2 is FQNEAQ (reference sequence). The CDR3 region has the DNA TGTGCCAGCAGCCTACCGGGCGGGAGGGTTCTCAATGAGCAGTTCTTC. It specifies CASSLPGGRVLNEQFF.

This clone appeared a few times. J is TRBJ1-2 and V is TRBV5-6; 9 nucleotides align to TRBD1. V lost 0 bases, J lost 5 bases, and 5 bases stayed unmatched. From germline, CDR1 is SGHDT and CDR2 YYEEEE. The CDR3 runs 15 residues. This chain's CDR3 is CASSLAGTGTYGYTF. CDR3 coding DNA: TGTGCCAGCAGCTTGGCCGGGACAGGGACTTATGGCTACACCTTC.

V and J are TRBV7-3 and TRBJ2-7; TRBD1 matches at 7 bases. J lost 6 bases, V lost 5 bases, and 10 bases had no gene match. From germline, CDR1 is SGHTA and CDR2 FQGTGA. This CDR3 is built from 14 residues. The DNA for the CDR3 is TGTGCCAGCAGCCTTGACAGGGTGGCACGCGAGCAGTACTTC. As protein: CASSLDRVAREQYF.

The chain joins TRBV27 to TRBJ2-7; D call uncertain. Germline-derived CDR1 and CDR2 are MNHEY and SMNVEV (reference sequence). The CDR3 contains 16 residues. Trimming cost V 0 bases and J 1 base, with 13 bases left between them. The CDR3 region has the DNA TGTGCCAGCAGTTTATCGGGCACCTCAGGATCCTACGAGCAGTACTTC. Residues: CASSLSGTSGSYEQYF.